This TCR beta chain is drawn from a study of T-cell memory formation after mild COVID-19. Study conclusions and caveats: Clones that contracted clustered mainly in CM and EM if CD4+ and in EMRA if CD8+.

The CDR3 totals 17 residues. The V end was cut by 1 base, the J end by 2 bases, with 14 bases between. Per germline, CDR1 MGHRA and CDR2 YSYEKL. There are a few counts of this clonotype. Its antigen is unknown. Using its own MiXCR run on the 5' RACE reads, TCRdb lists one record per CDR3 protein. The data contain some 290,000 distinct CDR3 sequences, roughly 16% of them seen just once; the ten biggest clones take up roughly 23%. This clonotype was obtained from a man aged 18 to 29 who had mild COVID-19 (a few samples of this study predate the infection). Cell type and time point are not known. Sequencing used PBMCs or a T cell subset sorted from them (not recorded which). The chain combines TRBV4-1 with TRBJ1-4; D unclear. The CDR3 here is CASSQAENVLTNEKLFF. The CDR3 bases are TGCGCCAGCAGCCAAGCCGAGAATGTATTGACTAATGAAAAACTGTTTTTT.